This entry is about one TCR beta chain. The data were obtained in a study of OX40 agonist ivuxolimab in advanced cancers. Turning to the study itself: Those enrolled were roughly 80% male, with a mean age of roughly 62 years and ages from roughly 20 to 90. Previous treatment with anti-PD-1, anti-PD-L1 or anti-CTLA-4 therapy was allowed; 40% had received some.

CDR1 and CDR2 (germline): MDHEN, SYDVKM. CDR3 length: 15 amino acids. The ends lost 5 bases at V and 3 bases at J; junction bases unmatched: 9. TCRdb's copy holds only in-frame clones and misses some; the assay was immunoSEQ multiplex PCR. There are about 80,000 clones in the sample; around four fifths occur only once, and around 6.6% lies in the top ten. V gene TRBV28 combines with J gene TRBJ2-5; TRBD1 matches at 7 bases. The sequenced sample was CD4+ or CD8+ T cells sorted from blood, obtained in a trial of the OX40 agonist ivuxolimab. The TCR originated in an adult with an advanced solid tumor such as melanoma, head and neck, liver or kidney cancer. The CDR3 loop is CASSARTGLEETQYF. CDR3 nucleotide sequence: TGTGCCAGCAGTGCCCGGACAGGTCTTGAAGAGACCCAGTACTTC.